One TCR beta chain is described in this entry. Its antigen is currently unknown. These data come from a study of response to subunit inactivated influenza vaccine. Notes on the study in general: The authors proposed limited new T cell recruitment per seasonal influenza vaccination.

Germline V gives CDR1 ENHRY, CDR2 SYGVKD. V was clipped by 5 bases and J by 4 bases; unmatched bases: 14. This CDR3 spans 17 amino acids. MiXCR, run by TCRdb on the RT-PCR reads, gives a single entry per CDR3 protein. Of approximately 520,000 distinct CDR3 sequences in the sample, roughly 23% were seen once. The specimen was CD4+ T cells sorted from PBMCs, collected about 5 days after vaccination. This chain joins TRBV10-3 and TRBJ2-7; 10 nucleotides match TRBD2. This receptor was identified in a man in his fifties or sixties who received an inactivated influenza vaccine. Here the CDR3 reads CAISPELRTSGSYEQYF. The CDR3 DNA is TGTGCCATCAGTCCGGAACTTAGGACTAGCGGTAGTTACGAGCAGTACTTC.